The sequence of this TCR beta chain was determined in a study of CD8 T cells in Susac syndrome. The T cells that were sequenced for TCR beta were CD8+ and CD4+ cells from blood. While serving as controls, healthy donors were matched for age and sex. Random hexamers were used to reverse transcribe the RNA input (about 0.5 to 1 ug). The CDR3 of TCR beta was amplified by immunoSEQ multiplex PCR across 54 Vbeta and 13 Jbeta. MiXCR was run by TCRdb on the immunoSEQ multiplex PCR reads, yielding one entry per CDR3 protein. In the table there are approximately 140,000 distinct CDR3 sequences, 94% of which are singletons. Notes on the study in general: The authors acknowledged that their TCR sequencing and HLA analysis involved a relatively small number of individuals.

Trimming shortened V by 5 bases and J by 8 bases, and 22 bases separated the two germline ends. Germline CDR1 reads DFQATT; CDR2 reads SNEGSKA (reference sequence). The CDR3 runs to 15 residues. For this clonotype: Its antigen is not identified.

This TCR was sampled from a human donor in good health. This chain links TRBV20-1 with TRBJ2-1, with D perhaps TRBD2 (5 bases). Specimen: CD8+ T cells from PBMCs. CDR3 in DNA: TGCAGTGCTTTTCGGACTGGCTACCTACGGGATGAGCAGTTCTTC. This gives the protein CSAFRTGYLRDEQFF.